The 26 T cell receptor beta chains listed next were all sequenced from one sample in a study of T cells in Graves' hyperthyroidism and ophthalmopathy. The TCR beta CDR3 regions underwent amplification using RNA transcripts as the source. HTBI primers were the set used in a first-round RT-PCR of the TCR CDR3. TCRdb independently ran MiXCR on the multiplex PCR reads; one entry per CDR3 protein. The sample lists approximately 400,000 distinct CDR3 sequences; roughly 14% were seen once. The sequenced material came from blood. Receptors originate from a young woman with Graves' hyperthyroidism.

Many counts were recorded for this clonotype. The chain is built from TRBV20-1 and TRBJ1-3; possibly TRBD1 for D (6 bases). V dropped 6 bases and J dropped 4 bases, with 22 bases sitting between them. Germline loops: CDR1 DFQATT, CDR2 SNEGSKA (reference sequence). CDR3 size: 16 residues. The CDR3 region is CSAKVADRGRGNTIYF. The CDR3 nucleotides read TGCAGTGCAAAAGTAGCGGACAGAGGACGGGGAAACACCATATATTTT.

With respect to this clonotype: A much larger clone differs from this one at a single base, so this may be a read error. The chain uses TRBV4-1 and TRBJ2-5; possibly TRBD2 for D (5 bases). Gene TRBJ2-1 matches the end of the DNA better, so the J call may be wrong. This CDR3 has 15 residues. Germline V gene sequence: CDR1 MGHRA, CDR2 YSYEKL. In DNA form, the CDR3 reads TGCGCCAGCAGCCAGGAGAGGGCGCCCCAAGAGACCCAGTTCTTC. Translating it yields CASSQERAPQETQFF.

This clonotype was seen a few times. V usage is TRBV30 and J usage is TRBJ2-7; D perhaps matches TRBD2 (6 bases). This CDR3 is built from 12 residues. V was cut by 7 bases and J by 3 bases, with 13 bases left in between. Germline values: CDR1 GTSNPN, CDR2 SVGIG (reference sequence). Here the CDR3 reads CALAGSFYEQYF. The DNA of the CDR3 is TGTGCCTTGGCGGGGTCCTTCTACGAGCAGTACTTC.

V and J are TRBV29-1 and TRBJ1-1, with a tentative D call TRBD1 (5 bases). The germline V and J ends were trimmed by 5 bases and 4 bases, with 23 bases remaining between them. Per germline, CDR1 SQVTM and CDR2 ANQGSEA. This CDR3 spans 16 amino acids. In DNA, the CDR3 is TGCAGCGTTCGGTATTTACAGGAGCACGAGGGCACTGAAGCTTTCTTT. Translating gives CSVRYLQEHEGTEAFF.

In its sample, this clonotype was seen many times. The V gene is TRBV9, the J gene TRBJ1-2; D is unresolved. V lost 6 bases and J 4 bases, leaving 16 bases between the germline ends. CDR3 length: 14 amino acids. In germline, CDR1 is SGDLS, CDR2 YYNGEE. Written as DNA, the CDR3 is TGTGCCAGCACTCAAGGAGGCGGAACCTATGGCTACACCTTC. Translation gives CASTQGGGTYGYTF.

This clonotype was observed a handful of times. The rearrangement uses TRBV7-8 and TRBJ1-2; no clear D. The length of the CDR3 is 13 residues. The germline CDR1 and CDR2 sequences are SGHVS and FQNEAQ. Trimming left V 5 bases short and J 7 bases short, with 14 bases between. The CDR3 DNA is TGTGCCAGCAGCCTAGAGAGGGTGGGTGGCTACACCTTC. It translates to CASSLERVGGYTF.

This clonotype was recorded many times. The V gene is TRBV7-9, the J gene TRBJ2-7; D possibly uses TRBD1 or TRBD2 (5 bases each). V was cut by 5 bases and J by 3 bases, with 14 bases left in between. The CDR3 has 14 residues. Germline-derived CDR1 and CDR2 are SEHNR and FQNEAQ (reference sequence). CDR3 DNA sequence: TGTGCCAGCAGCCAGACCACTAGGGGCTACGAGCAGTACTTC. This encodes CASSQTTRGYEQYF.

The V gene is TRBV11-2, the J gene TRBJ2-2; 8 positions match TRBD2. V lost 0 bases and J lost 7; bases outside the gene matches: 4. Germline CDR1 SGHAT, CDR2 FQNNGV. The CDR3 is made up of 15 amino acids. The CDR3 spells CASSLDQGTSGELFF. The CDR3 DNA follows: TGTGCCAGCAGCTTAGACCAAGGGACTAGCGGGGAGCTGTTTTTT.

This clonotype appeared many times. The rearrangement joins TRBV15 to TRBJ1-5; the D is unclear. Germline CDR1 and CDR2: LNHNV and YYDKDF (reference sequence). Trimming shortened V by 1 base and J by 6 bases, and 4 bases separated the two germline ends. The CDR3 sequence is 12 residues long. CDR3 nucleotide sequence: TGTGCCACCAGCAGAGGGGGTCAGCCCCAGCATTTT. Amino acid sequence: CATSRGGQPQHF.

The sample holds many counts of this clonotype. This chain connects TRBV13 to TRBJ1-2, with a possible D match to TRBD1 (5 bases). This CDR3 comprises 15 residues. V was cut by 0 bases and J by 8 bases, with 16 bases left in between. Germline assignment: CDR1 PRHDT and CDR2 FYEKMQ (reference sequence). CDR3 sequence: CASSLGIQGATGYTF. The CDR3, as DNA: TGTGCCAGCAGCTTAGGCATACAAGGGGCGACGGGCTACACCTTC.

The table lists this clonotype with a few counts. At one end, the junction sequence differs from germline, possibly due to a read error. This rearrangement joins TRBV6-1 to TRBJ2-7, with TRBD1 matching 7 bases. Germline loops: CDR1 MNHNS, CDR2 SASEGT. The CDR3 is 15 amino acids. The CDR3 DNA is TGTGCCGGCAGCCCTTCCGGGACAGAGTCCTACGAGCAGTACTTC. This gives the protein CAGSPSGTESYEQYF.

This clonotype was seen many times. CDR3 sequence: CAITPGGPSYEQYF. Here the CDR3 DNA reads TGTGCCATCACCCCGGGGGGGCCGTCCTACGAGCAGTACTTC. V gene TRBV10-3 combines with J gene TRBJ2-7; 8 bases agree with TRBD2. Germline CDR1 ENHRY, CDR2 SYGVKD. Unmatched junction bases numbered 6, after V lost 7 bases and J lost 1 base. The CDR3 has 14 residues.

This clonotype has at least ten counts. J is TRBJ2-2 and V is TRBV7-6, with D unclear. V dropped 2 bases and J dropped 6 bases, with 7 bases sitting between them. This CDR3 is built from 13 residues. From germline, CDR1 is SGHVS and CDR2 FNYEAQ. The DNA for the CDR3 is TGTGCCAGCAGCTTAACAGCTTCCGGGGAGCTGTTTTTT. Its translation: CASSLTASGELFF.

This sequence joins TRBV29-1 and TRBJ1-1; D gene unclear. The CDR3 contains 13 residues. Trimming removed 4 bases at V and 1 base at J, with 10 bases between. Germline V gives CDR1 SQVTM, CDR2 ANQGSEA. The CDR3 protein is CSVGLNTNTEAFF. The CDR3 bases are TGCAGCGTTGGCTTAAACACGAACACTGAAGCTTTCTTT.

There are a few counts of this clonotype. V is TRBV5-1 and J is TRBJ2-3; 9 nucleotides match TRBD1. The CDR3 runs 16 residues. From germline, CDR1 is SGHRS and CDR2 YFSETQ. Trimming removed 5 bases from V and 0 bases from J; junction bases left unmatched: 7. The CDR3 DNA reads TGCGCCAGCAGTACAGGGGGCAGTCCAAGCACAGATACGCAGTATTTT. Its protein product is CASSTGGSPSTDTQYF.

The genes are TRBV9 and TRBJ2-5; 7 bases line up with TRBD1. The CDR3 loop spans 15 amino acids. V lost 4 bases, J lost 4 bases, and 10 bases stayed unmatched. CDR1 is SGDLS, CDR2 YYNGEE, per germline. The CDR3 coding sequence is TGTGCCAGCAGCCAGGGACAGAAAGGGGCAGAGACCCAGTACTTC. Encoded protein: CASSQGQKGAETQYF.

The CDR3 DNA reads TGTGCCAGCAGTGAAGGGACAGGAGGAACCGGGGAGCTGTTTTTT. Residues: CASSEGTGGTGELFF. The chain uses TRBV12-3 or TRBV12-4 and TRBJ2-2, with 8 bases fitting TRBD1. The CDR3 is 15 residues long. V lost 5 bases to trimming and J lost 5 bases; unmatched junction nucleotides: 7.

This clonotype has at least ten counts. J is TRBJ2-7 and V is TRBV5-6; 10 bases are shared with TRBD1. Trimming removed 2 bases from V and 3 bases from J; junction bases left unmatched: 8. The CDR3 covers 16 residues. The germline V gene encodes CDR1 SGHDT and CDR2 YYEEEE. The CDR3 sequence is CASSLWRDRGYYEQYF. CDR3 in DNA: TGTGCCAGCAGCTTATGGAGGGACAGGGGCTACTACGAGCAGTACTTC.

This clonotype was observed many times. The chain carries TRBV5-8 and TRBJ1-3; the D is unclear. V dropped 2 bases and J dropped 4 bases, with 4 bases sitting between them. This CDR3 is built from 12 residues. Germline assignment: CDR1 SGHTS and CDR2 YDEGEE. CDR3 sequence: CASSFTGNTIYF. As DNA, the CDR3 is TGTGCCAGCAGCTTCACAGGAAACACCATATATTTT.

The J gene is TRBJ2-3, the V gene TRBV20-1, with TRBD2 matching over 8 bases. J was trimmed by 3 bases and V by 3 bases; bases with no gene match: 11. The CDR3 loop spans 16 amino acids. The germline gives CDR1 DFQATT, CDR2 SNEGSKA (reference sequence). CDR3 in DNA: TGCAGTGCTAGGGCGGGGCGGGAGGAATCTACAGATACGCAGTATTTT. Translation gives CSARAGREESTDTQYF.

Note on this clonotype: This could be a read error, since a much larger clone is one nucleotide away. V usage is TRBV12-3 or TRBV12-4 and J usage is TRBJ2-2, with D possibly being TRBD2 (7 bases). Trimming pared 6 bases from V and 5 bases from J, leaving 13 bases between. The CDR3 runs to 14 residues. CDR3 residues: CASRLGGGTGELFF. CDR3 DNA: TGTGCCAGCAGACTAGGGGGGGGAACCGGGGAGCTGTTTTTT.

The rearrangement uses TRBV5-1 and TRBJ2-5; 9 positions agree with TRBD2. This CDR3 has 16 residues. Per germline, CDR1 SGHRS and CDR2 YFSETQ. V trimming: 5 bases; J trimming: 2 bases; junction bases outside the gene matches: 10. The CDR3 DNA is TGCGCCAGCAGGGACTTAAGACTAGCGGAGCAAGAGACCCAGTACTTC. Protein sequence: CASRDLRLAEQETQYF.

This clonotype has a count of ten or more. The gene calls are TRBV5-1 and TRBJ1-2; D is possibly TRBD1 (5 bases). This CDR3 comprises 17 residues. Germline V gives CDR1 SGHRS, CDR2 YFSETQ. The V and J ends lost 0 bases and 7 bases respectively, with 22 bases between them. In DNA form, the CDR3 reads TGCGCCAGCAGCTTGGAAGTGTCGGACCGCCTTGGGGGTGGCTACACCTTC. Translated: CASSLEVSDRLGGGYTF.

This clonotype was observed at least ten times. V and J are TRBV10-3 and TRBJ2-5; no firm D call. V was pared by 7 bases and J by 1 base, with 10 bases between. CDR3 size: 13 residues. Germline-derived CDR1 and CDR2 are ENHRY and SYGVKD. The CDR3 nucleotides are TGTGCCATCAAGGGTTCCTCCCAAGAGACCCAGTACTTC. Protein sequence: CAIKGSSQETQYF.

This clonotype was observed at least ten times. The gene calls are TRBV6-6 and TRBJ2-3; D possibly corresponds to TRBD2 (5 bases). V was shortened by 2 bases and J by 0 bases, with 9 bases between the two germline ends. The CDR3 totals 15 residues. Germline V lookup: CDR1 MNHNY, CDR2 SVGAGI (reference sequence). The CDR3 region is CASSYEGGSTDTQYF. The CDR3 DNA reads as TGTGCCAGCAGTTACGAGGGTGGGAGCACAGATACGCAGTATTTT.

The rearrangement links TRBV6-2 or TRBV6-3 to TRBJ1-2, with D hard to call. Between the trimmed V and J ends, which lost 8 bases and 1 base, there was a span of 14 bases. Germline CDR1 MNHEY, CDR2 SVGEGT. The CDR3 spans 14 residues. The CDR3 spells CASSPVQHNYGYTF. Written as DNA, the CDR3 is TGTGCCAGCTCCCCCGTACAACATAACTATGGCTACACCTTC.